Presented here are 26 T cell receptor beta chains from one specimen sequenced in a study of regulatory T cells in long-lasting Graves disease. Time point denoted: persistent/refractory GD, antithyroid drugs over 5 years with positive TRAb. The TCR library was made from RNA that had been extracted from PBMCs in TRIzol. Library construction for TCR beta used iRepertoire HTBI primers and Arm-PCR of CDR3 regions. TCRdb re-analysed the multiplex PCR reads in MiXCR, keeping a single row per CDR3 protein. The repertoire consists of hundreds of thousands of distinct CDR3 sequences, with about a fifth occurring once and the leading ten covering approximately 8%. Specimen: peripheral blood mononuclear cells (PBMCs), collected when the disease was refractory, from a patient treated with antithyroid drugs. Receptors were obtained from a female donor with Graves disease.

Ten or more counts support this clonotype. The V call is TRBV5-7, the J call TRBJ2-4; D is unresolved. TRBV5-7 is filed as an ORF, its function uncertain. CDR3 length: 17 amino acids. V was pared by 1 base and J by 1 base, with 15 bases between. The CDR3: CASSLWCWLRAKNIQYF. As DNA, the CDR3 is TGTGCCAGCAGCTTGTGGTGTTGGCTGAGGGCCAAAAACATTCAGTACTTC.

Ten or more counts support this clonotype. This rearrangement joins TRBV30 to TRBJ1-2, with no clear D. CDR3 length: 16 amino acids. The V end was cut by 0 bases, the J end by 3 bases, with 17 bases between. Per germline, CDR1 GTSNPN and CDR2 SVGIG (reference sequence). In DNA, the CDR3 is TGTGCCTGGAGTGTAAAGGGCAGCCCAGCGGACTATGGCTACACCTTC. It encodes CAWSVKGSPADYGYTF.

This clonotype was counted only a few times. This chain links TRBV7-9 with TRBJ2-7, with D perhaps matching TRBD1 (8 bases). V was pared by 5 bases and J by 6 bases, with 20 bases between. The CDR3 contains 15 residues. Germline V gene lookup returns CDR1 SEHNR and CDR2 FQNEAQ (reference sequence). The chain's CDR3 is CASSTAAGGGGEQYF. The CDR3 nucleotides read TGTGCCAGCAGCACAGCAGCAGGGGGCGGGGGCGAGCAGTACTTC.

In its sample, this clonotype was seen many times. Written as DNA, the CDR3 is TGCAGTGCTACAAGGGACGGACCGTACCAAGAGACCCAGTACTTC. This translates into CSATRDGPYQETQYF. The gene calls are TRBV20-1 and TRBJ2-5; D may match TRBD1 or TRBD2 (5 bases each). The CDR3 loop spans 15 amino acids. Germline V lookup: CDR1 DFQATT, CDR2 SNEGSKA (reference sequence). V gave up 4 bases and J gave up 0 bases, with 15 bases separating them.

The chain carries TRBV5-1 and TRBJ2-5, with D possibly TRBD2 on 6 matching bases. Trimming stripped 7 bases from V and 4 bases from J, with 23 bases between. This CDR3 is built from 16 residues. Germline assignment: CDR1 SGHRS and CDR2 YFSETQ. The CDR3 sequence is CASYHGGASLSETQYF. As DNA, the CDR3 is TGCGCCAGCTATCACGGAGGGGCTAGTTTGTCAGAGACCCAGTACTTC.

V usage is TRBV12-5 and J usage is TRBJ2-5, with D tentatively TRBD2 (6 bases). The CDR3 has 15 amino acids. V gave up 0 bases and J gave up 3 bases, with 11 bases separating them. The V gene's germline CDR1 is LGHNT and CDR2 FRNRAP. CDR3 amino acids: CASGLVLGGKETQYF. CDR3 sequence (DNA): TGTGCTAGTGGTTTGGTACTCGGGGGAAAAGAGACCCAGTACTTC.

This clonotype has ten or more counts. The chain has TRBV11-2 and TRBJ1-5, with D perhaps matching TRBD1 (6 bases). The CDR3 extends over 15 amino acids. The germline V gene encodes CDR1 SGHAT and CDR2 FQNNGV. Trimming left V 5 bases short and J 7 bases short, with 18 bases between. This CDR3 reads CASSAYPQGNQPQHF. CDR3 DNA: TGTGCCAGCAGCGCGTACCCGCAGGGGAACCAGCCCCAGCATTTT.

The V gene is TRBV10-3, the J gene TRBJ2-7; D is perhaps TRBD1 (7 bases). Germline loops: CDR1 ENHRY, CDR2 SYGVKD. V was pared by 10 bases and J by 0 bases, with 13 bases between. The CDR3 covers 13 residues. This CDR3 reads CATGGSGSYEQYF. The CDR3 DNA is TGTGCCACAGGGGGGAGCGGCTCCTACGAGCAGTACTTC.

The CDR3, as DNA: TGTGCCAGCAGTTACTCGGGGTTGGAGGGACGCGGACCCCTCCACTTT. This sequence encodes CASSYSGLEGRGPLHF. J is TRBJ1-6 and V is TRBV6-5; weak D call: TRBD1 (5 bases). Trimming pared 0 bases from V and 12 bases from J, leaving 18 bases between. From germline, CDR1 is MNHEY and CDR2 SVGAGI. The CDR3 is 16 amino acids.

This clonotype was observed at least ten times. The gene calls are TRBV15 and TRBJ1-5, with D perhaps TRBD1 (6 bases). V gave up 0 bases and J gave up 6 bases, with 15 bases separating them. CDR1 and CDR2 (germline): LNHNV, YYDKDF (reference sequence). This CDR3 comprises 16 residues. The CDR3, as DNA: TGTGCCACCAGCAGAGATTTTGGGGGGGCCGGTCAGCCCCAGCATTTT. This codes for CATSRDFGGAGQPQHF. Full variable domain (rest looked up from reference TRBV15 and TRBJ1-5): DAMVIQNPRYQVTQFGKPVTLSCSQTLNHNVMYWYQQKSSQAPKLLFHYYDKDFNNEADTPDNFQSRRPNTSFCFLDIRSPGLGDTAMYLCATSRDFGGAGQPQHFGDGTRLSIL.

Notes on this clonotype: Given a much more abundant clone one base away, this may be a read error. J is TRBJ1-2 and V is TRBV6-2 or TRBV6-3, with a tentative D call TRBD1 (5 bases). Germline V gene lookup returns CDR1 MNHEY and CDR2 SVGEGT. CDR3 length equals 14 residues. V was cut by 6 bases and J by 12 bases, with 23 bases left in between. The CDR3 spells CASRRAGTIRGHTF. The CDR3 bases are TGTGCCAGCAGGCGCGCCGGGACGATCCGGGGCCACACCTTC.

This clonotype has just a few counts. The CDR3 sequence is CASSSGQGPGEQYF. The DNA of the CDR3 is TGTGCCAGCAGTTCTGGACAGGGGCCGGGGGAGCAGTACTTC. The rearrangement joins TRBV27 to TRBJ2-7; 9 positions match TRBD1. Germline CDR1 is MNHEY and CDR2 is SMNVEV (reference sequence). The CDR3 has 14 residues. V shed 4 bases and J 7 bases; nucleotides not matched to a gene: 8.

The chain joins TRBV6-1 to TRBJ2-5; tentative D call: TRBD2 (6 bases). The ends were cut back, 11 bases at V and 2 bases at J, with 15 bases in the middle. Germline CDR1 reads MNHNS; CDR2 reads SASEGT. This CDR3 comprises 13 residues. CDR3 region: CAGTRDLQETQYF. The DNA of the CDR3 is TGTGCCGGCACCCGGGACTTACAAGAGACCCAGTACTTC.

The V call is TRBV4-1, the J call TRBJ1-6; no reliable D call. In germline, CDR1 is MGHRA, CDR2 YSYEKL. V lost 1 base to trimming and J lost 3 bases, with 10 bases between them. The CDR3 is 16 amino acids. The CDR3 protein is CASSQGEAYYNSPLHF. Written as DNA, the CDR3 is TGCGCCAGCAGCCAAGGAGAGGCCTACTATAATTCACCCCTCCACTTT.

This clonotype was detected many times. The V call is TRBV28, the J call TRBJ1-2; unclear D gene. Trimming took 4 bases from V and 6 from J, leaving 3 bases between them. Germline CDR1 and CDR2: MDHEN and SYDVKM. CDR3 length: 10 residues. For the CDR3, the DNA is TGTGCCAGCAGTTCCCATGGCTACACCTTC. This translates into CASSSHGYTF.

Points on this clonotype: This is likely a read error, given that the CDR3 carries no conserved phenylalanine or tryptophan at its end. The rearrangement uses TRBV6-5 and TRBJ1-2; no reliable D call. Germline CDR1 and CDR2: MNHEY and SVGAGI. The CDR3 covers 13 residues. Trimming removed 2 bases at V and 3 bases at J, with 7 bases between. CDR3 protein: CASSYLRDYGYTL. CDR3 in DNA: TGTGCCAGCAGTTACCTGAGGGACTATGGCTACACCCTC.

This chain links TRBV7-2 with TRBJ1-3; D is ambiguous. This CDR3 has 14 amino acids. V shed 1 base and J shed 5 bases, with 9 bases lying between them. CDR1 and CDR2 (germline): SGHTA, FQGNSA. This CDR3 reads CASSLGGRRNTIYF. The CDR3 bases are TGTGCCAGCAGCTTAGGAGGCAGGAGAAACACCATATATTTT. Variable domain in full (rest from reference TRBV7-2 and TRBJ1-3): GAGVSQSPSNKVTEKGKDVELRCDPISGHTALYWYRQSLGQGLEFLIYFQGNSAPDKSGLPSDRFSAERTGGSVSTLTIQRTQQEDSAVYLCASSLGGRRNTIYFGEGSWLTVV.

This clonotype was picked up many times. The chain uses TRBV28 and TRBJ1-1, with 7 positions matching TRBD1. This CDR3 spans 11 amino acids. V was pared by 6 bases and J by 10 bases, with 5 bases of the junction left unmatched. Germline assignment: CDR1 MDHEN and CDR2 SYDVKM. CDR3 region: CASRDRDAAFF. The CDR3 coding sequence is TGTGCCAGCAGAGACAGGGATGCAGCTTTCTTT.

This clonotype was seen a handful of times. CDR3 protein: CASSSERITEAFF. The CDR3 bases are TGTGCCAGTAGTTCCGAGAGGATAACTGAAGCTTTCTTT. This chain links TRBV19 with TRBJ1-1, with D uncertain. Trimming removed 5 bases from V and 5 bases from J, with 12 bases in between. The CDR3 length is 13 residues. CDR1 LNHDA and CDR2 SQIVND come from the germline V gene (reference sequence).

This clonotype was counted ten times or more. This sequence joins TRBV3-1 and TRBJ2-7; 7 bases are a match to TRBD2. Germline V gene lookup returns CDR1 LGHDT and CDR2 YNNKEL (reference sequence). V lost 2 bases to trimming and J lost 13 bases; unmatched junction nucleotides: 11. This CDR3 has 13 amino acids. The CDR3, as DNA: TGTGCCAGCAGCCAAACTACTCGGGGGGAAACATACTTC. Translation: CASSQTTRGETYF.

This clonotype was found many times. The V gene is TRBV6-5, the J gene TRBJ1-1; a possible D gene is TRBD1 (5 bases). This CDR3 has 12 residues. Germline CDR1 MNHEY, CDR2 SVGAGI. The V gene lost 3 bases and the J gene lost 8 bases, with 10 bases spanning the gap. The CDR3 here is CASSYVGPEAFF. CDR3 bases: TGTGCCAGCAGTTATGTGGGACCAGAAGCTTTCTTT.

As to this clonotype: A read error is possible here, since a much larger clone lies one base away. Because it lacks the conserved phenylalanine or tryptophan at the end, this CDR3 is likely a read error. The chain combines TRBV7-6 with TRBJ2-2, with TRBD2 matching over 12 bases. V shed 2 bases and J 7 bases; nucleotides not matched to a gene: 5. Germline values: CDR1 SGHVS, CDR2 FNYEAQ. CDR3 length: 16 residues. CDR3: CASSLLAGGPGGELFL. The CDR3 DNA follows: TGTGCCAGCAGCTTACTAGCGGGAGGGCCTGGCGGGGAGCTGTTTTTA.

The chain links TRBV7-3 to TRBJ2-1; maybe TRBD2 (6 bases). V was shortened by 3 bases and J by 6 bases, with 15 bases between the two germline ends. CDR3 length: 15 amino acids. Per germline, CDR1 SGHTA and CDR2 FQGTGA. Here the CDR3 reads CASSFPPTRGNEQFF. The CDR3 nucleotides read TGTGCCAGCAGCTTTCCACCGACTAGAGGCAATGAGCAGTTCTTC.

This clonotype was observed many times. This chain uses TRBV20-1 with TRBJ2-5; D perhaps matches TRBD2 (6 bases). CDR1 is DFQATT, CDR2 SNEGSKA, per germline (reference sequence). The germline V and J ends were trimmed by 2 bases and 1 base, with 14 bases remaining between them. This CDR3 is 15 amino acids long. CDR3 in amino acids: CSARIGWGGQETQYF. CDR3 nucleotides: TGCAGTGCTAGAATAGGGTGGGGAGGCCAAGAGACCCAGTACTTC.

The chain recombines TRBV28 with TRBJ2-1; no firm D call. V shed 6 bases and J shed 3 bases, with 9 bases lying between them. The CDR3 has 13 residues. Germline CDR1 MDHEN, CDR2 SYDVKM. The CDR3 bases are TGTGCCAGCAGGGAGTCGGGCTACAATGAGCAGTTCTTC. Translated, it gives CASRESGYNEQFF.

This clonotype came up many times. The chain couples TRBV10-3 to TRBJ1-2; D perhaps matches TRBD1 (5 bases). Germline loops: CDR1 ENHRY, CDR2 SYGVKD. The CDR3 length is 14 residues. Trimming shortened V by 0 bases and J by 4 bases, and 9 bases separated the two germline ends. Written as DNA, the CDR3 is TGTGCCATCAGTGAGTCCAAGGGGATCTATGGCTACACCTTC. Its translation: CAISESKGIYGYTF.